The present entry profiles one T cell receptor (beta chain) with its context. These data originate in a study of T cell responses to AZD1222 COVID-19 vaccine. The CDR3 is 16 amino acids. Here immunoSEQ multiplex PCR was the method, and the copy in TCRdb shows in-frame clones only, minus some. The repertoire holds 150,000 to 200,000 clones, with more than 80% as singletons. The V call is TRBV21-1, the J call TRBJ2-1; TRBD2, as called in the table, went unchecked against the DNA. TRBV21-1 is given as a pseudogene. The TCR sequence derives from an adult in good health. The sample consisted of peripheral blood, taken on day 0 of AZD1222 vaccination. CDR3 protein: CASSEGLAGDNNEQFF. The CDR3 DNA follows: TGTGCCAGCAGCGAGGGACTAGCGGGAGACAACAATGAGCAGTTCTTC.